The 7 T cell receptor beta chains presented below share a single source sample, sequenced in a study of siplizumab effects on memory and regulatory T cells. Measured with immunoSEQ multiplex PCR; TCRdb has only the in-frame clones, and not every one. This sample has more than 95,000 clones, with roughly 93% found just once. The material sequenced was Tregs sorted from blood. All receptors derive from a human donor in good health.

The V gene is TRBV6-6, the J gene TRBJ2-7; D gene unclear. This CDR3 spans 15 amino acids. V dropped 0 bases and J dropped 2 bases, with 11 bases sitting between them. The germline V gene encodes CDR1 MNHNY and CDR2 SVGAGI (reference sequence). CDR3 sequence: CASSYSRPTTYEQYF. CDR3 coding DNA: TGTGCCAGCAGTTACTCCCGTCCCACTACCTACGAGCAGTACTTC.

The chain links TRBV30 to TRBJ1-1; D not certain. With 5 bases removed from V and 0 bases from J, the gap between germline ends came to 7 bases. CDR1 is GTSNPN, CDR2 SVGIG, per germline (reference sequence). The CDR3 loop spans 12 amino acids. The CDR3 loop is CAWGRLNTEAFF. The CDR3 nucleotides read TGTGCCTGGGGGAGGTTGAACACTGAAGCTTTCTTT.

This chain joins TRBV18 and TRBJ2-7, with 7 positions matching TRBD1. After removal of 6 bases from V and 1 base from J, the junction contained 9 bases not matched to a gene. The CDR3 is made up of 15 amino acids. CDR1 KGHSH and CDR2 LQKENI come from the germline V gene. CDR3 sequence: CASSYSGTASYEQYF. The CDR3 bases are TGTGCCAGCTCTTATAGTGGGACAGCTTCCTACGAGCAGTACTTC.

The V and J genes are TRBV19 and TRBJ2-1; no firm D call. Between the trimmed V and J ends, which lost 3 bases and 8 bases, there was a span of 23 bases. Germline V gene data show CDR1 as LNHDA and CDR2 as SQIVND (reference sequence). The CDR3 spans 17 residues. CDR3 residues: CASSIQARWFVGDEQFF. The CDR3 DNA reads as TGTGCCAGTAGTATCCAGGCCAGGTGGTTTGTGGGTGATGAGCAGTTCTTC.

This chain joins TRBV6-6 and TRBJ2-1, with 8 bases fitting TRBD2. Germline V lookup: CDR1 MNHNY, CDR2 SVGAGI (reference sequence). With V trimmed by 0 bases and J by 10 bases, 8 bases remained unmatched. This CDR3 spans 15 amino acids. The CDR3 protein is CASSYSIGLAGEQFF. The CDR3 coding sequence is TGTGCCAGCAGTTACTCGATTGGGCTAGCGGGCGAGCAGTTCTTC.

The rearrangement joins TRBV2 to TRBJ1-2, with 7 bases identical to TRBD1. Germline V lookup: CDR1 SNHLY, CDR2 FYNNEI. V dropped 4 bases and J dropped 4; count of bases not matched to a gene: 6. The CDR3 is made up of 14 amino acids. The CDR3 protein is CASSGDSGFYGYTF. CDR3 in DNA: TGTGCCAGCAGTGGGGACAGCGGGTTCTATGGCTACACCTTC.

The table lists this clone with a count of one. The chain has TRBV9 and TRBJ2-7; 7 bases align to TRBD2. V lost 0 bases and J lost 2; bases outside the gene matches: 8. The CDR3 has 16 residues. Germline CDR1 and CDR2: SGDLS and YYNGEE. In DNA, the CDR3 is TGTGCCAGCAGCGTAGAGGGGAGCGGGGTCGCCTACGAGCAGTACTTC. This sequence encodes CASSVEGSGVAYEQYF.